These 22 T cell receptor beta chains were sequenced from one sample in a study of blood T cell repertoires in COVID-19. Generated by immunoSEQ multiplex PCR, the TCRdb table keeps only in-frame clones and is missing some. The table has approximately 290,000 clones, approximately 83% seen once. Sequenced material: PBMCs or T cells enriched from blood (not recorded which). These receptors came from a woman in her thirties who had recovered from COVID-19.

This chain connects TRBV6-5 to TRBJ1-2, with D possibly TRBD1 on 5 matching bases. There are 14 residues in the CDR3. Germline lookup yields CDR1 MNHEY and CDR2 SVGAGI. V was trimmed by 6 bases and J by 6 bases, leaving 17 bases between them. As DNA, the CDR3 is TGTGCCAGCAGCCCCGCTCAGGGTGGTAATGGCTACACCTTC. Its translation: CASSPAQGGNGYTF.

In this sample, this clone turned up once. The chain couples TRBV28 to TRBJ2-7, with D perhaps matching TRBD1 (7 bases). The CDR3 consists of 15 residues. Germline V gives CDR1 MDHEN, CDR2 SYDVKM. V was trimmed by 7 bases and J by 0 bases, leaving 16 bases between them. CDR3 region: CASTSSGGSSYEQYF. The DNA for the CDR3 is TGTGCCAGCACCTCGTCAGGGGGGAGCTCCTACGAGCAGTACTTC.

This clone was observed a single time. V usage is TRBV2 and J usage is TRBJ2-2; 8 bases line up with TRBD1. The J segment lost 3 bases and the V segment lost 5 bases, leaving 11 bases of the junction unmatched. Germline CDR1 and CDR2: SNHLY and FYNNEI. The CDR3 loop spans 17 amino acids. CDR3 protein: CASSRVGRQGYTGELFF. The CDR3 nucleotides read TGTGCCAGCAGTCGTGTGGGGAGACAGGGGTACACCGGGGAGCTGTTTTTT.

This sequence joins TRBV5-1 and TRBJ1-1, with 7 bases identical to TRBD1. CDR3 length: 15 residues. Germline lookup yields CDR1 SGHRS and CDR2 YFSETQ. With 5 bases clipped from V and 4 bases from J, the junction kept 11 bases outside the gene matches. CDR3 in DNA: TGCGCCAGCAGTTATCAGACAGGGTCGGGCACTGAAGCTTTCTTT. Protein sequence: CASSYQTGSGTEAFF.

The chain recombines TRBV2 with TRBJ1-4, with 7 bases aligning to TRBD1. Unmatched junction bases numbered 6, after V lost 10 bases and J lost 4 bases. The germline V gene has CDR1 SNHLY and CDR2 FYNNEI. This CDR3 has 13 amino acids. The DNA for the CDR3 is TGTGCCACCCACAGGGGAGATAATGAAAAACTGTTTTTT. Amino acid sequence: CATHRGDNEKLFF. Using reference TRBV2 and TRBJ1-4 for the parts outside the CDR3, the full variable domain is EPEVTQTPSHQVTQMGQEVILRCVPISNHLYFYWYRQILGQKVEFLVSFYNNEISEKSEIFDDQFSVERPDGSNFTLKIRSTKLEDSAMYFCATHRGDNEKLFFGSGTQLSVL.

The chain joins TRBV6-4 to TRBJ1-1, with a weak D call TRBD1 (5 bases). The CDR3 has 14 amino acids. V lost 0 bases and J 5 bases, leaving 10 bases between the germline ends. The germline V gene has CDR1 MRHNA and CDR2 SNTAGT. Here the CDR3 DNA reads TGTGCCAGCAGTGACTCGGTTCGGGGGACTGAAGCTTTCTTT. It yields the protein CASSDSVRGTEAFF.

The chain employs TRBV27 and TRBJ2-3; TRBD2 matches at 12 bases. J lost 6 bases, V lost 7 bases, and 17 bases had no gene match. Germline CDR1 and CDR2: MNHEY and SMNVEV (reference sequence). The CDR3 has 18 residues. CDR3 sequence (DNA): TGTGCCAGCAAATTTAATGGACTAGCGGGACGGGTACTCGATACGCAGTATTTT. It is translated as CASKFNGLAGRVLDTQYF.

CDR3 in DNA: TGTGCCATCAGTGAGTCAGGGGGTAATCAGCCCCAGCATTTT. This codes for CAISESGGNQPQHF. This rearrangement joins TRBV10-3 to TRBJ1-5, with D maybe TRBD1 (6 bases). Deletions cut 0 bases from V and 4 bases from J, with 7 bases between. This CDR3 is 14 amino acids long. The germline gives CDR1 ENHRY, CDR2 SYGVKD.

This chain connects TRBV18 to TRBJ1-5; no reliable D call. V gave up 3 bases and J gave up 4 bases, with 13 bases separating them. Germline lookup yields CDR1 KGHSH and CDR2 LQKENI. The CDR3 runs 15 residues. CDR3 DNA: TGTGCCAGCTCACCGACTCCGGGGTTTAATCAGCCCCAGCATTTT. This encodes CASSPTPGFNQPQHF.

The chain combines TRBV5-6 with TRBJ2-1; 9 bases line up with TRBD1. With V trimmed by 4 bases and J by 5 bases, 7 bases remained unmatched. The CDR3 extends over 15 amino acids. Germline V gene sequence: CDR1 SGHDT, CDR2 YYEEEE. The CDR3 DNA reads as TGTGCCAGCAGCAGAGACAGGGGGGTAAACAATGAGCAGTTCTTC. Translation: CASSRDRGVNNEQFF.

V is TRBV25-1 and J is TRBJ2-1, with a tentative D call TRBD2 (6 bases). V lost 7 bases and J lost 7, with 14 bases in between. Germline lookup yields CDR1 MGHDK and CDR2 SYGVNS. The CDR3 runs 13 residues. The CDR3 spells CASTRPGVNEQFF. CDR3 nucleotides: TGTGCCAGCACTCGCCCGGGGGTGAATGAGCAGTTCTTC.

The chain recombines TRBV28 with TRBJ2-2; 14 bases fit TRBD2. This CDR3 region has 16 residues. Germline CDR1 and CDR2: MDHEN and SYDVKM. V gave up 5 bases and J gave up 7 bases; unmatched junction bases: 6. CDR3 sequence (DNA): TGTGCCAGCAGTGGGACTAGCGGGAGAGGTGGCGGGGAGCTGTTTTTT. This codes for CASSGTSGRGGGELFF.

The rearrangement links TRBV7-2 to TRBJ1-1; D remains ambiguous. This CDR3 comprises 14 residues. Germline assignment: CDR1 SGHTA and CDR2 FQGNSA. Trimming took 0 bases from V and 2 from J, leaving 7 bases between them. The CDR3 DNA is TGTGCCAGCAGCTTAGCGGTGCGCAACACTGAAGCTTTCTTT. This gives the protein CASSLAVRNTEAFF.

For this clone: Other nucleotide sequences from this sample produce the same CDR3. This rearrangement joins TRBV24-1 to TRBJ1-5, with TRBD1 matching over 10 bases. Germline CDR1 is KGHDR and CDR2 is SFDVKD. This CDR3 is built from 15 residues. V lost 4 bases, J lost 6 bases, and 5 bases stayed unmatched. Here the CDR3 reads CATSDSTGGGQPQHF. The CDR3 DNA reads TGTGCCACCAGTGACTCGACAGGGGGCGGTCAGCCCCAGCATTTT.

The chain uses TRBV21-1 and TRBJ1-2; no check of the table's D call, TRBD1, against the DNA was made. TRBV21-1 is tagged as a pseudogene. The CDR3 covers 16 residues. The CDR3 loop reads CASTLRGGQGHLGYTF. CDR3 coding DNA: TGTGCCAGCACCTTGAGGGGGGGACAGGGACATCTTGGCTACACCTTC.

This rearrangement joins TRBV18 to TRBJ2-3; TRBD2 aligns across 10 bases. Losses at the gene ends were 0 bases for V and 8 bases for J; bases not matched to a gene: 11. CDR1 KGHSH and CDR2 LQKENI come from the germline V gene. The CDR3 is 17 amino acids. This chain's CDR3 is CASSPPGLASYQGTQYF. The CDR3 DNA reads TGTGCCAGCTCACCACCGGGACTAGCGTCGTACCAAGGTACGCAGTATTTT.

The rearrangement joins TRBV12-5 to TRBJ1-1, with 7 bases fitting TRBD1. The CDR3 covers 14 residues. In germline, CDR1 is LGHNT, CDR2 FRNRAP. The J segment lost 3 bases and the V segment lost 9 bases, leaving 10 bases of the junction unmatched. The CDR3 is CASRLNTGDTEAFF. Written as DNA, the CDR3 is TGTGCTAGCCGACTGAACACAGGGGACACTGAAGCTTTCTTT.

The CDR3 protein is CASSQGQGFNQPQHF. The CDR3 bases are TGTGCCAGCAGCCAGGGACAGGGTTTTAATCAGCCCCAGCATTTT. The rearrangement joins TRBV11-2 to TRBJ1-5, with 9 bases identical to TRBD1. J gave up 4 bases and V 5 bases, and 6 bases lay outside the gene matches. CDR1 and CDR2 from the germline V gene are SGHAT and FQNNGV. The CDR3 is 15 residues long.

The rearrangement uses TRBV3-1 (or the pseudogene TRBV3-2) and TRBJ1-6; no firm D call. The CDR3 has 15 amino acids. The ends were cut back, 0 bases at V and 2 bases at J, with 5 bases in the middle. Germline assignment: CDR1 LGHDT and CDR2 YNNKEL (reference sequence). CDR3 amino acids: CASSQEGAYNSPLHF. The CDR3 DNA sequence: TGTGCCAGCAGCCAAGAGGGAGCCTATAATTCACCCCTCCACTTT.

J is TRBJ1-5 and V is TRBV24-1; 12 bases are a match to TRBD1. CDR3 size: 15 residues. The V gene's germline CDR1 is KGHDR and CDR2 SFDVKD. V lost 2 bases to trimming and J lost 7 bases; unmatched junction nucleotides: 2. For the CDR3, the DNA is TGTGCCACCAGTGATTGGGACAGGGGGCACCAGCCCCAGCATTTT. It translates to CATSDWDRGHQPQHF.

This clone was seen only once. This sequence joins TRBV9 and TRBJ1-5, with 8 bases aligning to TRBD1. Germline CDR1 and CDR2: SGDLS and YYNGEE. The ends lost 3 bases at V and 3 bases at J; junction bases unmatched: 5. The CDR3 has 15 amino acids. Written as DNA, the CDR3 is TGTGCCAGCAGCGGGGGACAGGCCTCCAATCAGCCCCAGCATTTT. It yields the protein CASSGGQASNQPQHF.

The V gene is TRBV24-1, the J gene TRBJ2-2; TRBD1 is a possible D gene (6 bases). Looked up from germline, CDR1 is KGHDR and CDR2 is SFDVKD. This CDR3 is 14 amino acids long. Trimming cost V 5 bases and J 2 bases, with 8 bases left between them. In DNA, the CDR3 is TGTGCCACCAGTGTCGGGACAAACACCGGGGAGCTGTTTTTT. Residues: CATSVGTNTGELFF.